The entry that follows covers one T cell receptor (beta chain) sequence. As yet, its antigen is unknown. The data are from a study of OX40 agonist ivuxolimab in advanced cancers. Study-level information: Of the participants, 40% had some prior anti-PD-1, anti-PD-L1 or anti-CTLA-4 therapy, which was allowed.

Study findings and constraints: People who partly responded at 0.1-3.0 mg/kg had some of the least clonal expansion seen. Clonal expansion by week 6 occurred in CD4+ and CD8+ blood T cells (at 0.1 to 3.0 mg/kg).

J lost 7 bases, V lost 5 bases, and 11 bases had no gene match. From germline, CDR1 is MNHEY and CDR2 SMNVEV (reference sequence). The CDR3 sequence is 17 residues long. Measured with immunoSEQ multiplex PCR; TCRdb has only the in-frame clones, and not every one. The data show more than 70,000 clones, 90% to 95% seen once. V usage is TRBV27 and J usage is TRBJ2-1; 13 bases are shared with TRBD2. Sample: CD4+ or CD8+ T cells sorted from blood, taken in a trial of the OX40 agonist ivuxolimab. This TCR derives from an adult with an advanced solid tumor such as melanoma, head and neck, liver or kidney cancer. Here the CDR3 reads CASSEHSVTSGRNEQFF. The CDR3 coding sequence is TGTGCCAGCAGTGAGCACTCCGTGACTAGCGGGAGGAATGAGCAGTTCTTC.